The 31 T cell receptor beta chains below were found in one sample sequenced in a study of human T cells and chemical hapten exposure. One entry per CDR3 protein, called by TCRdb with MiXCR from the RACE reads. The sample contains 95,000 to 150,000 distinct CDR3 sequences, around 11% of which appear only once. This sample's time point: patch test 3, about 24 weeks after DPC sensitization. Treatment given: therapeutic diphenylcyclopropenone sensitization with weekly scalp DPC. Specimen: whole blood, collected in connection with sensitization to the hapten diphenylcyclopropenone (DPC). All receptors come from a woman in her forties or fifties with alopecia areata. Some clones in this sample may be carry-over from other donors' samples.

This clonotype has just a few counts. The chain has TRBV5-5 and TRBJ1-1; D might be TRBD1 (5 bases). The CDR3 has 14 amino acids. V was trimmed by 2 bases and J by 8 bases, leaving 16 bases between them. The germline gives CDR1 SGHKS, CDR2 YYEKEE (reference sequence). DNA of the CDR3: TGTGCCAGCAGCTTCCCATATGGGACGGGCGAAGCTTTCTTT. Its translation: CASSFPYGTGEAFF.

The gene calls are TRBV7-9 and TRBJ2-5; D might be TRBD1 (5 bases). Germline assignment: CDR1 SEHNR and CDR2 FQNEAQ (reference sequence). V lost 4 bases, J lost 5 bases, and 20 bases lay in between. The CDR3 consists of 16 residues. The DNA for the CDR3 is TGTGCCAGCAGCTACAACCTGGGGCCCTTGGGCGAGACCCAGTACTTC. Translation gives CASSYNLGPLGETQYF.

This clonotype was seen a few times. This chain connects TRBV27 to TRBJ2-1; TRBD1 agrees at 7 bases. Unmatched junction bases numbered 6, after V lost 5 bases and J lost 5 bases. Germline V CDR1 and CDR2: MNHEY, SMNVEV (reference sequence). The CDR3 extends over 14 amino acids. The CDR3 region is CASSRLTGDNEQFF. CDR3 DNA: TGTGCCAGCAGTCGCCTCACAGGGGACAATGAGCAGTTCTTC.

The rearrangement joins TRBV14 to TRBJ2-3; D may be TRBD2 (6 bases). Germline V gene lookup returns CDR1 SGHDN and CDR2 FVKESK. Between the trimmed V and J ends, which lost 7 bases and 11 bases, there was a span of 16 bases. The CDR3 extends over 12 amino acids. The CDR3 DNA is TGTGCCAGCAACACGATCGGGACTGGGCAGTATTTT. It is translated as CASNTIGTGQYF.

This clonotype was observed many times. J is TRBJ2-3 and V is TRBV12-3 or TRBV12-4; 8 bases map to TRBD1. The CDR3 covers 15 residues. Unmatched junction bases numbered 4, after V lost 5 bases and J lost 0 bases. The CDR3 region has the DNA TGTGCCAGCAGTGCAGGACAGGGAAGCACAGATACGCAGTATTTT. Translating it yields CASSAGQGSTDTQYF.

There are a few counts of this clonotype. This chain connects TRBV15 to TRBJ2-4, with 7 positions matching TRBD2. The CDR3 sequence is 16 residues long. The trim removed 3 bases at V and 1 base at J, leaving 6 bases unmatched. Germline V gene data show CDR1 as LNHNV and CDR2 as YYDKDF (reference sequence). CDR3 DNA: TGTGCCACCAGCAGGGGAGGGGAGCTGGCCAAAAACATTCAGTACTTC. Protein sequence: CATSRGGELAKNIQYF.

The genes are TRBV2 and TRBJ2-2; no reliable D call. V lost 6 bases and J 7 bases, leaving 15 bases between the germline ends. The CDR3 contains 14 residues. Germline V gene data show CDR1 as SNHLY and CDR2 as FYNNEI. CDR3 region: CASSLHKFDGELFF. CDR3 DNA sequence: TGTGCCAGCAGCCTCCATAAATTTGACGGGGAGCTGTTTTTT.

This clonotype was seen many times. This chain connects TRBV11-3 to TRBJ2-7, with 7 bases lining up with TRBD2. This CDR3 comprises 13 residues. J lost 6 bases, V lost 11 bases, and 13 bases had no gene match. Germline V gene data show CDR1 as SGHNT and CDR2 as YENEEA. The CDR3 DNA is TGTGCCGGTCACTGGGCGGGAGCCGGCGAGCAGTACTTC. The encoded protein is CAGHWAGAGEQYF.

This clonotype occurred many times. The chain is built from TRBV11-2 and TRBJ2-1, with no clear D. Deletions cut 5 bases from V and 8 bases from J, with 13 bases between. CDR1 SGHAT and CDR2 FQNNGV come from the germline V gene. The CDR3 has 13 amino acids. The CDR3 reads CASSLGRLDEQFF. The CDR3 nucleotides are TGTGCCAGCAGCCTAGGCCGGTTAGATGAGCAGTTCTTC. The full variable domain, rest sourced from reference TRBV11-2 and TRBJ2-1, is EAGVAQSPRYKIIEKRQSVAFWCNPISGHATLYWYQQILGQGPKLLIQFQNNGVVDDSQLPKDRFSAERLKGVDSTLKIQPAKLEDSAVYLCASSLGRLDEQFFGPGTRLTVL.

The table lists this clonotype with a few counts. One end of the junction is discordant with germline, which a read error may explain. The genes are TRBV12-3 or TRBV12-4 and TRBJ1-1, with D unclear. The CDR3 totals 8 residues. For the CDR3, the DNA is TGTGCCAGCAACCCCGCGGTATTT. Translated, it gives CASNPAVF.

This clonotype was detected many times. The chain is built from TRBV27 and TRBJ2-7; D is possibly TRBD1 (6 bases). Germline CDR1 is MNHEY and CDR2 is SMNVEV (reference sequence). The CDR3 covers 16 residues. V was clipped by 6 bases and J by 0 bases, with 18 bases between them. CDR3 nucleotides: TGTGCCAGCAGCCTTGGACAGCTAGAGAGCTCCTACGAGCAGTACTTC. Its translation is CASSLGQLESSYEQYF.

The rearrangement uses TRBV20-1 and TRBJ2-7; D remains ambiguous. Germline V CDR1 and CDR2: DFQATT, SNEGSKA (reference sequence). Trimming removed 7 bases at V and 9 bases at J, with 16 bases between. The CDR3 spans 11 residues. The CDR3 DNA follows: TGCAGTGTTACTCCTGCACATGGGCAGTACTTC. The encoded protein is CSVTPAHGQYF.

This clonotype was seen only a few times. The chain joins TRBV10-3 to TRBJ1-1; D gene ambiguous. The CDR3 is 12 residues long. Germline V gene sequence: CDR1 ENHRY, CDR2 SYGVKD. Trimming removed 2 bases from V and 7 bases from J, with 8 bases in between. The CDR3 protein is CAISEIRVEAFF. CDR3 nucleotide sequence: TGTGCCATCAGTGAGATCAGAGTTGAAGCTTTCTTT.

This clonotype was counted at least ten times. The chain joins TRBV4-1 to TRBJ1-1; no definite D call. CDR3 length: 12 residues. Per the germline V gene, CDR1 is MGHRA and CDR2 is YSYEKL. The V and J ends lost 3 bases and 0 bases respectively, with 2 bases between them. This CDR3 is CASSHVNTEAFF. DNA of the CDR3: TGCGCCAGCAGCCACGTGAACACTGAAGCTTTCTTT.

CDR3 DNA: TGTGCCAGCAGCTCCACGAACTCTGGGGCCAACGTCCTGACTTTC. Protein sequence: CASSSTNSGANVLTF. The chain employs TRBV7-3 and TRBJ2-6; D gene unclear. This CDR3 comprises 15 residues. V was pared by 4 bases and J by 0 bases, with 7 bases between. Germline V CDR1 and CDR2: SGHTA, FQGTGA.

This chain connects TRBV30 to TRBJ2-1; 10 bases are a match to TRBD2. Germline lookup yields CDR1 GTSNPN and CDR2 SVGIG (reference sequence). The CDR3 spans 12 residues. V dropped 8 bases and J dropped 4; count of bases not matched to a gene: 2. The CDR3 here is CAGSGRYNEQFF. The CDR3 coding sequence is TGTGCCGGTAGCGGGAGGTACAATGAGCAGTTCTTC.

This clonotype was seen a handful of times. This chain uses TRBV29-1 with TRBJ2-5, with 7 bases identical to TRBD2. Trimming at V came to 7 bases and at J to 5 bases, leaving 13 bases not matched to a gene. Germline V gene data show CDR1 as SQVTM and CDR2 as ANQGSEA. CDR3 length: 14 residues. The CDR3, as DNA: TGCAGCGCGGGAGGACCGGGACGGGGCGAGACCCAGTACTTC. Translating it yields CSAGGPGRGETQYF.

This clonotype was counted ten times or more. For the CDR3, the DNA is TGCAGTGCACCCGTGGGAGCGGGATATGAGCAGTACTTC. This translates into CSAPVGAGYEQYF. This chain links TRBV20-1 with TRBJ2-7; 7 nucleotides align to TRBD2. Germline V gene lookup returns CDR1 DFQATT and CDR2 SNEGSKA (reference sequence). CDR3 length: 13 amino acids. Unmatched junction bases numbered 12, after V lost 6 bases and J lost 7 bases.

V gene TRBV20-1 combines with J gene TRBJ1-3; D might be TRBD1 (5 bases). Germline CDR1 DFQATT, CDR2 SNEGSKA (reference sequence). CDR3 size: 14 residues. Deletions cut 5 bases from V and 0 bases from J, with 11 bases between. The CDR3 here is CSAESGSSGNTIYF. CDR3 nucleotides: TGCAGTGCTGAATCAGGGAGCTCTGGAAACACCATATATTTT.

This sequence joins TRBV9 and TRBJ2-3, with TRBD1 identical over 8 bases. The CDR3 spans 17 residues. The V and J ends lost 4 bases and 4 bases, in that order; junction bases with no gene match: 14. Germline-derived CDR1 and CDR2 are SGDLS and YYNGEE. CDR3 amino acids: CASSLSYFRGRPDTQYF. DNA for the CDR3: TGTGCCAGCAGCCTGAGCTATTTCAGGGGGCGTCCAGATACGCAGTATTTT.

The chain joins TRBV29-1 to TRBJ1-1; D not certain. CDR3 length equals 12 residues. From germline, CDR1 is SQVTM and CDR2 ANQGSEA. The ends were cut back, 1 base at V and 4 bases at J, with 7 bases in the middle. The CDR3 coding sequence is TGCAGCGTTGAAGCTCATGCCACTGAAGCTTTCTTT. It is translated as CSVEAHATEAFF.

This chain uses TRBV7-2 with TRBJ1-1; no reliable D call. CDR3 length: 13 residues. Trimming pared 1 base from V and 3 bases from J, leaving 6 bases between. Germline CDR1 and CDR2: SGHTA and FQGNSA. The CDR3, as DNA: TGTGCCAGCAGCTTAGTGGAGGACACTGAAGCTTTCTTT. Translation: CASSLVEDTEAFF.

For this clonotype: A read error may explain this, as a much larger clone is one base away. This chain links TRBV12-3 or TRBV12-4 with TRBJ1-3; D may be TRBD1 (6 bases). CDR3 length: 14 amino acids. Trimming pared 0 bases from V and 3 bases from J, leaving 6 bases between. The CDR3 spells CASSLAGGGNTIYF. In nucleotides, the CDR3 is TGTGCCAGCAGTTTAGCAGGGGGTGGAAACACCATATATTTT.

A few counts support this clonotype. The rearrangement uses TRBV24-1 and TRBJ2-1; 7 nucleotides line up with TRBD1. Germline CDR1 is KGHDR and CDR2 is SFDVKD. V gave up 4 bases and J gave up 4 bases; unmatched junction bases: 3. This CDR3 spans 14 amino acids. This chain's CDR3 is CATSEPGQYNEQFF. The CDR3 bases are TGTGCCACCAGTGAACCGGGACAGTACAATGAGCAGTTCTTC.

The chain carries TRBV3-1 and TRBJ2-4, with D possibly being TRBD2 (5 bases). The CDR3 loop spans 19 amino acids. Germline assignment: CDR1 LGHDT and CDR2 YNNKEL (reference sequence). V lost 3 bases to trimming and J lost 8 bases, with 29 bases between them. CDR3 sequence (DNA): TGTGCCAGCAGCCACCCGACTACTTGGCAGAATGAACGGGTAGACATTCAGTACTTC. The encoded protein is CASSHPTTWQNERVDIQYF.

There are many counts of this clonotype. The chain combines TRBV6-5 with TRBJ2-2; a weak D match, TRBD2 (6 bases). Trimming took 7 bases from V and 5 from J, leaving 14 bases between them. Looked up from germline, CDR1 is MNHEY and CDR2 is SVGAGI. This CDR3 is built from 14 residues. CDR3 bases: TGTGCCAGCATGGAGGGAATTGGTACCGGGGAGCTGTTTTTT. Amino acids: CASMEGIGTGELFF.

The rearrangement links TRBV7-9 to TRBJ2-7; 13 bases match TRBD2. The CDR3 is 18 residues long. V gave up 3 bases and J gave up 0 bases; unmatched junction bases: 8. Germline V CDR1 and CDR2: SEHNR, FQNEAQ (reference sequence). CDR3 coding DNA: TGTGCCAGCAGCTTGACTAGCGGGGGGCAAATCTTCTCCTACGAGCAGTACTTC. It translates to CASSLTSGGQIFSYEQYF. The full variable domain, its missing parts supplied by reference TRBV7-9 and TRBJ2-7, is DTGVSQNPRHKITKRGQNVTFRCDPISEHNRLYWYRQTLGQGPEFLTYFQNEAQLEKSRLLSDRFSAERPKGSFSTLEIQRTEQGDSAMYLCASSLTSGGQIFSYEQYFGPGTRLTVT.

J is TRBJ1-3 and V is TRBV20-1; D unclear. The CDR3 has 17 amino acids. V lost 1 base and J 4 bases, leaving 20 bases between the germline ends. Germline V gene data show CDR1 as DFQATT and CDR2 as SNEGSKA (reference sequence). This chain's CDR3 is CSARGTPGTARGNTIYF. The CDR3 DNA sequence: TGCAGTGCTAGAGGGACCCCCGGCACGGCCAGGGGAAACACCATATATTTT.

This clonotype was observed a few times. V is TRBV6-2 or TRBV6-3 and J is TRBJ1-2; TRBD1 matches at 7 bases. This CDR3 has 19 residues. Germline V CDR1 and CDR2: MNHEY, SVGEGT. With 0 bases clipped from V and 3 bases from J, the junction kept 16 bases outside the gene matches. The CDR3 region is CASSYSPGGPPLEYYGYTF. CDR3 coding DNA: TGTGCCAGCAGTTACTCGCCAGGGGGTCCGCCACTTGAATACTATGGCTACACCTTC.

This clonotype was observed a handful of times. This chain joins TRBV7-9 and TRBJ2-7, with 7 bases that match TRBD1. With 5 bases clipped from V and 5 bases from J, the junction kept 6 bases outside the gene matches. The germline V gene has CDR1 SEHNR and CDR2 FQNEAQ (reference sequence). This CDR3 spans 13 amino acids. CDR3 coding DNA: TGTGCCAGCAGCCCAGAGGACAGGCACGAGCAGTACTTC. It translates to CASSPEDRHEQYF.

This clonotype was counted at least ten times. This sequence joins TRBV29-1 and TRBJ2-3; maybe TRBD1 (5 bases). CDR3 size: 13 residues. Trimming took 7 bases from V and 5 from J, leaving 16 bases between them. Germline values: CDR1 SQVTM, CDR2 ANQGSEA. CDR3 in amino acids: CSATPSGIDTQYF. In DNA form, the CDR3 reads TGCAGCGCCACCCCGTCAGGGATAGATACGCAGTATTTT.